This TCR beta chain is from a study of T cell changes during pregnancy in multiple sclerosis. This clone was seen once. Data came from immunoSEQ multiplex PCR; TCRdb stores just in-frame clones and leaves some out. This table holds about 69,000 clones, approximately 91% found once. Germline loops: CDR1 SGHDT, CDR2 YYEEEE. The V gene lost 2 bases and the J gene lost 6 bases, with 15 bases spanning the gap. The CDR3 contains 14 residues. The sample in question was peripheral blood, obtained in the third trimester of pregnancy. The gene calls are TRBV5-6 and TRBJ2-7; TRBD2 is a possible D gene (5 bases). The clonotype comes from a female donor with multiple sclerosis, enrolled in a pregnancy study. In DNA, the CDR3 is TGTGCCAGCAGCTTAGGACCGCAAGGGAGCGAGCAGTACTTC. Its translation: CASSLGPQGSEQYF.